This TCR beta chain was sequenced in a study of regulatory T cells in long-lasting Graves disease. Overall study findings and caveats: Persistent disease favored TRBV28, TRBJ1-2 and TRBJ2-5.

V gave up 7 bases and J gave up 8 bases, with 14 bases separating them. Germline lookup yields CDR1 MNHNS and CDR2 SASEGT. The CDR3 consists of 12 residues. This clonotype has at least ten counts. Its matching antigen is unknown. As for time point: newly diagnosed GD, antithyroid drugs for less than 3 months. Making the TCR library involved RNA that had been extracted from PBMCs. Researchers made TCR beta libraries by using iRepertoire HTBI primers and running Arm-PCR on CDR3 regions. TCRdb fed the multiplex PCR reads into MiXCR, producing one record per CDR3 protein. The sample holds hundreds of thousands of distinct CDR3 sequences, around 11% seen once. These data were likewise used in another study, on T cells in Graves' hyperthyroidism and ophthalmopathy.

The chain couples TRBV6-1 to TRBJ1-1, with unresolved D. Specimen: peripheral blood mononuclear cells (PBMCs), collected at new diagnosis, from a patient treated with antithyroid drugs. This receptor was obtained from a woman aged 30 to 39 with Graves disease. The CDR3 coding sequence is TGTGCCAGCAATAACCGGGGTCTCGAAGCTTTCTTT. It yields the protein CASNNRGLEAFF.